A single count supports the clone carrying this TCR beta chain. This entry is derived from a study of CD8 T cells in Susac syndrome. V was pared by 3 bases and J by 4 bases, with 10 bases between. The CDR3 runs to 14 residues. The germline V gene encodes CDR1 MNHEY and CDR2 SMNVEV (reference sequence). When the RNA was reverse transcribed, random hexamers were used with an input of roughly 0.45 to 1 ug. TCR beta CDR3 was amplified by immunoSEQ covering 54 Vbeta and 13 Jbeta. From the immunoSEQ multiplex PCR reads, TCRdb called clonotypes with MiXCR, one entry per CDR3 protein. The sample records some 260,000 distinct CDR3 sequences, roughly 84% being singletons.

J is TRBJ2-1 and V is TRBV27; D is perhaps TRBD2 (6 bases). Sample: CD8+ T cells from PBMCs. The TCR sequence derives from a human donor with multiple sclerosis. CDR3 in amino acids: CASSFEAGYNEQFF. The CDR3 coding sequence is TGTGCCAGCAGTTTTGAGGCGGGGTACAATGAGCAGTTCTTC.